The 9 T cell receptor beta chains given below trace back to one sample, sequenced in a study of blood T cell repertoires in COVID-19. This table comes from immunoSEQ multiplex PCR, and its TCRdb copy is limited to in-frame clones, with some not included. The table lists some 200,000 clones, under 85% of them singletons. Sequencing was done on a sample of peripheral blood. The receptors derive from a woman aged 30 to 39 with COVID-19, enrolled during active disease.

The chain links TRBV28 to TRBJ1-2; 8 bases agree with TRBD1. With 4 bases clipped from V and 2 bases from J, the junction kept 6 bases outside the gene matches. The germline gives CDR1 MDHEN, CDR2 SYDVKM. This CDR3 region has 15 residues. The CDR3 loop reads CASSSPGTGNYGYTF. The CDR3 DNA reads TGTGCCAGCAGTTCCCCCGGGACAGGAAACTATGGCTACACCTTC.

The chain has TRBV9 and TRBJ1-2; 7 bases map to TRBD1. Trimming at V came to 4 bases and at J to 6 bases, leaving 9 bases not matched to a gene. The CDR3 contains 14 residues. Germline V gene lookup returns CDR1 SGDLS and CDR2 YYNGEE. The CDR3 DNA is TGTGCCAGCAGCCTGGGACAGACCCATGATGGCTACACCTTC. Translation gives CASSLGQTHDGYTF.

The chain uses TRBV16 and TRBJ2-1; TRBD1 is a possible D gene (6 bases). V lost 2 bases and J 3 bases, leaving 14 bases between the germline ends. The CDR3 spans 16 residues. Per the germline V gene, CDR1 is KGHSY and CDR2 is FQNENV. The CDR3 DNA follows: TGTGCCAGCAGCCAAATGGACAGTAGCTACTACAATGAGCAGTTCTTC. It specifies CASSQMDSSYYNEQFF.

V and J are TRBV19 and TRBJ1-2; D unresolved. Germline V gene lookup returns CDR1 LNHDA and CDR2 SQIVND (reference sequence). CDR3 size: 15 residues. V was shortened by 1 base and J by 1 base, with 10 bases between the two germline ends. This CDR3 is CASSIGGTGNYGYTF. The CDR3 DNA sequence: TGTGCCAGTAGTATAGGCGGCACGGGTAACTATGGCTACACCTTC.

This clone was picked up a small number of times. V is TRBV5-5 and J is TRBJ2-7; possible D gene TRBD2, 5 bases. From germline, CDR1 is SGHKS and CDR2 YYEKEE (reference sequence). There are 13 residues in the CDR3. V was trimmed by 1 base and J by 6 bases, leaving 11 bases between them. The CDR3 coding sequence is TGTGCCAGCAGCTTGCGCGGGCCGGGCGAGCAGTACTTC. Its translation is CASSLRGPGEQYF.

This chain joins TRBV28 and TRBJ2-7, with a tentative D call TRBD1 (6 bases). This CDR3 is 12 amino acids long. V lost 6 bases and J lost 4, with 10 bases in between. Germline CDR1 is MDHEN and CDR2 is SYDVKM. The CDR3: CASSIQGYEQYF. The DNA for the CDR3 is TGTGCCAGCAGCATACAGGGTTACGAGCAGTACTTC. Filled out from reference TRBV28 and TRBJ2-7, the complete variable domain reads DVKVTQSSRYLVKRTGEKVFLECVQDMDHENMFWYRQDPGLGLRLIYFSYDVKMKEKGDIPEGYSVSREKKERFSLILESASTNQTSMYLCASSIQGYEQYFGPGTRLTVT.

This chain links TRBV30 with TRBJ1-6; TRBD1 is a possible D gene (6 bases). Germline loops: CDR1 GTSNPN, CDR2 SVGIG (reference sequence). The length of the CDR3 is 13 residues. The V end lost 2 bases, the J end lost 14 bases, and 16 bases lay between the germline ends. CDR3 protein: CAWSYLAGVTLHF. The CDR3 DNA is TGTGCCTGGAGTTACTTGGCAGGGGTCACCCTCCACTTT.

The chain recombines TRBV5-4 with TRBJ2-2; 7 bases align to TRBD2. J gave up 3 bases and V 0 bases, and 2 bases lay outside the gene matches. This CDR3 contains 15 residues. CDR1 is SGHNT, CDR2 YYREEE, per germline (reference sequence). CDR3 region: CASSLGGRDTGELFF. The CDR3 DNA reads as TGTGCCAGCAGCTTGGGGGGGAGGGACACCGGGGAGCTGTTTTTT.

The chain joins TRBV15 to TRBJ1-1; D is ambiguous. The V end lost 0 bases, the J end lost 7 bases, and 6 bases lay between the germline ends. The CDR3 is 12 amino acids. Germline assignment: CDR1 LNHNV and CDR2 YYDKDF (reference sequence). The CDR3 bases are TGTGCCACCAGCAGAGATAGCCGTGAAGCTTTCTTT. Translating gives CATSRDSREAFF.